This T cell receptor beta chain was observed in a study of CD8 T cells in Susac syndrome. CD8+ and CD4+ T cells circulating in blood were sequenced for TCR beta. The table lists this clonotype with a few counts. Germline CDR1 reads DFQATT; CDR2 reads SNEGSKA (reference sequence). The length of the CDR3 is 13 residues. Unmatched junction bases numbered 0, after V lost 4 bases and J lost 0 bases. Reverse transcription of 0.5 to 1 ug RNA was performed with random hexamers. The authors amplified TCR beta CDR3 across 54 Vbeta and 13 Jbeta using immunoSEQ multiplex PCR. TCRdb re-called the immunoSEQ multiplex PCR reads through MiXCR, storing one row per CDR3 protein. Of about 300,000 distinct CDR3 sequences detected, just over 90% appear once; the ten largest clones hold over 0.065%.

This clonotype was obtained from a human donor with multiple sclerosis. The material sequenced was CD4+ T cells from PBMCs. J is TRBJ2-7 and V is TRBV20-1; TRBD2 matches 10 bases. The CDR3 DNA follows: TGCAGTGCTACTAGCGGGGGCTCCTACGAGCAGTACTTC. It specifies CSATSGGSYEQYF.